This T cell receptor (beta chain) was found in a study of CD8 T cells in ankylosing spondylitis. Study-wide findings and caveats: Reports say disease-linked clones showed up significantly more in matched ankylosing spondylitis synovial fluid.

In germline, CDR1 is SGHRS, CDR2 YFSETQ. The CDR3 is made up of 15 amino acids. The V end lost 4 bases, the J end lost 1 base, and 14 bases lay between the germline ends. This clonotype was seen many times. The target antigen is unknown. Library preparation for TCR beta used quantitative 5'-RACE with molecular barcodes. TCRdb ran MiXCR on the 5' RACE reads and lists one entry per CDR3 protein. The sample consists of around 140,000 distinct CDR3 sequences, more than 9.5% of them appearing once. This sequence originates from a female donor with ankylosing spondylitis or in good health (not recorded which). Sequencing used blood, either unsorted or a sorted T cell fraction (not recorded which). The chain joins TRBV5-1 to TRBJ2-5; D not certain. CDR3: CASSPRASAQETQYF. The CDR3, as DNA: TGCGCCAGCAGCCCACGGGCCTCCGCCCAAGAGACCCAGTACTTC.